The 11 T cell receptor beta chains presented below share a single source sample, sequenced in a study of cytomegalovirus exposure and HLA in healthy donors. 13 Jbeta primers and 60 Vbeta primers were used for the PCR. Using immunoSEQ multiplex PCR, the repertoire was profiled, and TCRdb retains in-frame clones only, with some absent. Found here are roughly 150,000 clones; the top ten clones hold 1.6%. Source material: PBMCs. The receptor set was obtained from a woman aged 45-60 years in good health and CMV-seronegative.

The chain couples TRBV19 to TRBJ2-7, with D hard to call. This CDR3 has 14 residues. Trimming took off 9 bases at V and 0 bases at J, with 15 bases between the two ends. CDR1 is LNHDA, CDR2 SQIVND, per germline (reference sequence). The CDR3 nucleotides read TGTGCCAGCCAGGCGACATCCACCTCCTACGAGCAGTACTTC. Amino acid sequence: CASQATSTSYEQYF.

This chain uses TRBV2 with TRBJ2-2, with a possible D match to TRBD2 (6 bases). Per germline, CDR1 SNHLY and CDR2 FYNNEI. This CDR3 spans 13 amino acids. V was pared by 5 bases and J by 8 bases, with 12 bases between. The CDR3 spells CASSTSTAGELFF. The DNA of the CDR3 is TGTGCCAGCAGTACTAGCACGGCTGGGGAGCTGTTTTTT. Variable domain in full (rest from reference TRBV2 and TRBJ2-2): EPEVTQTPSHQVTQMGQEVILRCVPISNHLYFYWYRQILGQKVEFLVSFYNNEISEKSEIFDDQFSVERPDGSNFTLKIRSTKLEDSAMYFCASSTSTAGELFFGEGSRLTVL.

The rearrangement uses TRBV4-1 and TRBJ1-1; TRBD1 matches 7 bases. Germline CDR1 MGHRA, CDR2 YSYEKL. Losses at the gene ends were 3 bases for V and 1 base for J; bases not matched to a gene: 5. The CDR3 runs 15 residues. This chain's CDR3 is CASSQSRDRNTEAFF. In DNA, the CDR3 is TGCGCCAGCAGCCAGTCCCGGGACAGGAACACTGAAGCTTTCTTT.

The chain uses TRBV18 and TRBJ2-5; D unresolved. Germline CDR1 KGHSH, CDR2 LQKENI. The CDR3 covers 13 residues. With 6 bases removed from V and 0 bases from J, the gap between germline ends came to 8 bases. DNA of the CDR3: TGTGCCAGCTCCGAGGTGTACCAAGAGACCCAGTACTTC. The encoded protein is CASSEVYQETQYF.

This chain links TRBV7-2 with TRBJ2-7, with 8 bases aligning to TRBD1. Germline V gives CDR1 SGHTA, CDR2 FQGNSA. This CDR3 comprises 15 residues. V gave up 5 bases and J gave up 9 bases; unmatched junction bases: 15. CDR3 bases: TGTGCCAGCAGCCCGGGGGACAGGTGGGCCGGGGGGCAGTACTTC. This encodes CASSPGDRWAGGQYF.

The J gene is TRBJ1-5, the V gene TRBV2, with a possible D match to TRBD1 (5 bases). The length of the CDR3 is 13 residues. Looked up from germline, CDR1 is SNHLY and CDR2 is FYNNEI. V lost 11 bases and J 2 bases, leaving 13 bases between the germline ends. In nucleotides, the CDR3 is TGTGCCGTCAGGGCTCAGGGCAATCAGCCCCAGCATTTT. Its protein product is CAVRAQGNQPQHF.

J is TRBJ2-1 and V is TRBV7-9; 7 bases agree with TRBD1. Per germline, CDR1 SEHNR and CDR2 FQNEAQ (reference sequence). V lost 10 bases, J lost 3 bases, and 6 bases stayed unmatched. This CDR3 region has 13 residues. The CDR3 sequence is CAKQQGIYNEQFF. The CDR3 DNA follows: TGTGCCAAACAACAGGGGATCTACAATGAGCAGTTCTTC.

The J gene is TRBJ1-1, the V gene TRBV18; possibly TRBD1 for D (6 bases). The CDR3 runs to 15 residues. Trimming pared 3 bases from V and 0 bases from J, leaving 11 bases between. In germline, CDR1 is KGHSH, CDR2 LQKENI. CDR3 DNA sequence: TGTGCCAGCTCACCTGGCCAGGGGATGAACACTGAAGCTTTCTTT. It encodes CASSPGQGMNTEAFF.

This chain connects TRBV5-1 to TRBJ2-7; 8 bases line up with TRBD2. Germline values: CDR1 SGHRS, CDR2 YFSETQ. The CDR3 extends over 14 amino acids. The V and J ends lost 4 bases and 2 bases, in that order; junction bases with no gene match: 5. The CDR3 is CASSPVGRAYEQYF. The CDR3, as DNA: TGCGCCAGCAGCCCGGTCGGGAGGGCCTACGAGCAGTACTTC.

The chain uses TRBV4-1 and TRBJ2-5; D perhaps matches TRBD1 (5 bases). Deletions cut 1 base from V and 5 bases from J, with 14 bases between. The CDR3 covers 15 residues. Per the germline V gene, CDR1 is MGHRA and CDR2 is YSYEKL. CDR3 sequence reads: CASSQVARVRETQYF. CDR3 in DNA: TGCGCCAGCAGCCAAGTGGCCAGGGTGAGGGAGACCCAGTACTTC.

The rearrangement joins TRBV23-1 to TRBJ2-7; 8 bases agree with TRBD1. TRBV23-1 is recorded as an ORF, its role being uncertain. This CDR3 has 16 residues. The V gene end was trimmed by 2 bases and the J gene end by 5 bases; junction bases not matched to a gene: 11. This CDR3 is CASSQPRTGFRHEQYF. CDR3 sequence (DNA): TGCGCCAGCAGTCAACCCCGGACAGGGTTTAGGCACGAGCAGTACTTC.